One sample yielded the 7 T cell receptor beta chains listed below, sequenced in a study of technical replicates of blood from a few donors. The protocol was immunoSEQ multiplex PCR, while the TCRdb copy is restricted to in-frame clones and leaves out a portion. The sample lists about 89,000 clones; roughly 94% were seen once. The sequenced sample was T cells isolated from PBMCs. These receptor sequences come from a human donor in good health.

The genes are TRBV7-8 and TRBJ2-1; 10 bases match TRBD1. V shed 4 bases and J 6 bases; nucleotides not matched to a gene: 6. The CDR3 spans 15 residues. CDR1 and CDR2 from the germline V gene are SGHVS and FQNEAQ. The CDR3 protein is CASSWTGTGVNEQFF. CDR3 coding DNA: TGTGCCAGCAGCTGGACCGGGACAGGGGTCAATGAGCAGTTCTTC. The full variable domain, its missing parts supplied by reference TRBV7-8 and TRBJ2-1, is GAGVSQSPRYKVAKRGQDVALRCDPISGHVSLFWYQQALGQGPEFLTYFQNEAQLDKSGLPSDRFFAERPEGSVSTLKIQRTQQEDSAVYLCASSWTGTGVNEQFFGPGTRLTVL.

The chain recombines TRBV19 with TRBJ2-7; D uncertain. The V end was cut by 0 bases, the J end by 1 base, with 10 bases between. CDR3 length: 15 amino acids. In germline, CDR1 is LNHDA, CDR2 SQIVND (reference sequence). CDR3: CASSIDPLPSYEQYF. CDR3 DNA: TGTGCCAGTAGTATAGATCCCCTCCCTTCCTACGAGCAGTACTTC. Full variable domain (outside the CDR3, taken from reference TRBV19 and TRBJ2-7): DGGITQSPKYLFRKEGQNVTLSCEQNLNHDAMYWYRQDPGQGLRLIYYSQIVNDFQKGDIAEGYSVSREKKESFPLTVTSAQKNPTAFYLCASSIDPLPSYEQYFGPGTRLTVT.

V and J are TRBV6-1 and TRBJ1-5; unclear D gene. CDR1 is MNHNS and CDR2 is SASEGT in the germline V gene. The CDR3 has 15 residues. The ends were cut back, 1 base at V and 2 bases at J, with 9 bases in the middle. CDR3 sequence reads: CASSEGGFRNQPQHF. Here the CDR3 DNA reads TGTGCCAGCAGTGAAGGCGGGTTTCGCAATCAGCCCCAGCATTTT.

This chain joins TRBV12-5 and TRBJ2-3; TRBD1 matches 10 bases. Germline assignment: CDR1 LGHNT and CDR2 FRNRAP. V was clipped by 7 bases and J by 4 bases; unmatched bases: 5. The CDR3 is made up of 14 amino acids. CDR3 amino acids: CASERDRGADTQYF. DNA for the CDR3: TGTGCTAGTGAACGGGACAGGGGCGCAGATACGCAGTATTTT.

This chain links TRBV6-6 with TRBJ1-2, with D hard to call. Per the germline V gene, CDR1 is MNHNY and CDR2 is SVGAGI (reference sequence). The CDR3 loop spans 13 amino acids. V gave up 6 bases and J gave up 5 bases, with 13 bases separating them. The CDR3 loop reads CASRDRGPYGYTF. The CDR3 DNA reads TGTGCCAGCAGAGATCGGGGTCCTTATGGCTACACCTTC.

The rearrangement uses TRBV7-6 and TRBJ2-5; 7 bases match TRBD2. CDR3 length equals 13 residues. Germline CDR1 reads SGHVS; CDR2 reads FNYEAQ. V lost 10 bases, J lost 2 bases, and 7 bases stayed unmatched. The CDR3 is CATRAGLQETQYF. The DNA for the CDR3 is TGTGCCACCCGAGCGGGACTACAAGAGACCCAGTACTTC.

The chain recombines TRBV4-2 with TRBJ2-1; 9 nucleotides line up with TRBD2. V trimming: 3 bases; J trimming: 7 bases; junction bases outside the gene matches: 10. CDR1 is LGHNA, CDR2 YNFKEQ, per germline. The CDR3 is made up of 16 amino acids. As DNA, the CDR3 is TGTGCCAGCAGCCAGATAGCGGGAGAATGGAGGAATGAGCAGTTCTTC. This translates into CASSQIAGEWRNEQFF.